The entry that follows covers one TCR beta chain sequence. This sample is part of a study of CD8+ T cells in alopecia areata. The authors extracted RNA and reverse transcribed it into cDNA as the sequencing template. Using immunoSEQ multiplex PCR, the repertoire was profiled, and TCRdb retains in-frame clones only, with some absent. The table shows about 97,000 clones, with about two fifths occurring only once. Trimming took 4 bases from V and 3 from J; bases not matched to a gene: 3. This CDR3 region has 14 residues. Germline-derived CDR1 and CDR2 are LGHNA and YSLEER. The clonotype comes from a human donor with alopecia areata. Material for sequencing was CD4+ T cells sorted from blood. This chain connects TRBV4-3 to TRBJ2-3; 8 bases are a match to TRBD2. CDR3 coding DNA: TGCGCCAGCAGCCCGGGACTAGTTACAGATACGCAGTATTTT. Translated: CASSPGLVTDTQYF.